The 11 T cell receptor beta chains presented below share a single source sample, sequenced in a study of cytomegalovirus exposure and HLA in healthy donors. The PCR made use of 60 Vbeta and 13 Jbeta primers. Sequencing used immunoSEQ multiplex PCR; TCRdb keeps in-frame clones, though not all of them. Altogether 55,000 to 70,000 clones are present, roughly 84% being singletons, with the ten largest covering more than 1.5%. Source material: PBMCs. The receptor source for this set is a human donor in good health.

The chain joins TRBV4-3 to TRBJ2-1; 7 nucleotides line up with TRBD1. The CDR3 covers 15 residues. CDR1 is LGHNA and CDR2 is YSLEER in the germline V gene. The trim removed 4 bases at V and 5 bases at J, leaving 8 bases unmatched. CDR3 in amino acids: CASSRQGLTNNEQFF. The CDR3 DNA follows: TGCGCCAGCAGCCGACAGGGTTTGACTAACAATGAGCAGTTCTTC.

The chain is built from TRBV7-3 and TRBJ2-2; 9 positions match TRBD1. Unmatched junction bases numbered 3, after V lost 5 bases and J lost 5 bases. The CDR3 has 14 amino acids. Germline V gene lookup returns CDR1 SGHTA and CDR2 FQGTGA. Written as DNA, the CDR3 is TGTGCCAGCAGCCCCGGGACAGGGACCGGGGAGCTGTTTTTT. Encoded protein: CASSPGTGTGELFF.

The CDR3, as DNA: TGCGCCAGCAGGAGAGACACCTACAATGAGCAGTTCTTC. Protein product: CASRRDTYNEQFF. The V and J genes are TRBV5-1 and TRBJ2-1; D unresolved. The CDR3 has 13 residues. Germline V gives CDR1 SGHRS, CDR2 YFSETQ. The V end lost 5 bases, the J end lost 2 bases, and 8 bases lay between the germline ends.

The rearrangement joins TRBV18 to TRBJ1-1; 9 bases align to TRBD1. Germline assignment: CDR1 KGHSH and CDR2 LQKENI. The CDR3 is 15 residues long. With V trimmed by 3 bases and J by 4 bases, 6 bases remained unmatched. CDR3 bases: TGTGCCAGCTCACCGAGACAGGGGGTGTTCACTGAAGCTTTCTTT. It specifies CASSPRQGVFTEAFF.

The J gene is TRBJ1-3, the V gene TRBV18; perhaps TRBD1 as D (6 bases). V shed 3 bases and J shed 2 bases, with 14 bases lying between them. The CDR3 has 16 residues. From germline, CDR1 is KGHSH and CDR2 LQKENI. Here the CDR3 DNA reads TGTGCCAGCTCACCGGGACACCGGGACACTGGAAACACCATATATTTT. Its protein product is CASSPGHRDTGNTIYF.

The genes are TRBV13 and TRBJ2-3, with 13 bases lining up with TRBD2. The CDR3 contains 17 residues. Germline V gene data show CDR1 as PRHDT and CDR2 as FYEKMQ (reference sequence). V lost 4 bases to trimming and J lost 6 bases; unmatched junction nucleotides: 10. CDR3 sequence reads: CASSSLGGTSGTDTQYF. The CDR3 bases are TGTGCCAGCAGCTCACTTGGGGGGACTAGCGGGACCGATACGCAGTATTTT. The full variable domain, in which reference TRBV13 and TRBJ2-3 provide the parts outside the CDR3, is AAGVIQSPRHLIKEKRETATLKCYPIPRHDTVYWYQQGPGQDPQFLISFYEKMQSDKGSIPDRFSAQQFSDYHSELNMSSLELGDSALYFCASSSLGGTSGTDTQYFGPGTRLTVL.

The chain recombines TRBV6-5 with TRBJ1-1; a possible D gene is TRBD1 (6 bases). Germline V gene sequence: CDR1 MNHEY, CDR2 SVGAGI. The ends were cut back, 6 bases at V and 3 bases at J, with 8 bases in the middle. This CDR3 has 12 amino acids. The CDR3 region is CASRDSYTEAFF. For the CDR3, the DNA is TGTGCCAGCAGGGACAGCTACACTGAAGCTTTCTTT.

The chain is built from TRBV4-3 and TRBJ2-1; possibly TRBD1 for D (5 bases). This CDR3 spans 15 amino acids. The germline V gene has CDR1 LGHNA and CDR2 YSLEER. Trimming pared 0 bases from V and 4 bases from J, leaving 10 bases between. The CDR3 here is CASSQDQGWYNEQFF. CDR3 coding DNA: TGCGCCAGCAGCCAAGATCAGGGCTGGTACAATGAGCAGTTCTTC.

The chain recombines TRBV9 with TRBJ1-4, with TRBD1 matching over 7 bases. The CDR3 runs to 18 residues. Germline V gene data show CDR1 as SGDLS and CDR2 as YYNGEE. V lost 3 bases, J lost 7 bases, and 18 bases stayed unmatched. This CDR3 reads CASSASGTVSVYSEKLFF. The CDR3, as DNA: TGTGCCAGCAGCGCCTCCGGGACAGTAAGCGTTTACAGTGAAAAACTGTTTTTT.

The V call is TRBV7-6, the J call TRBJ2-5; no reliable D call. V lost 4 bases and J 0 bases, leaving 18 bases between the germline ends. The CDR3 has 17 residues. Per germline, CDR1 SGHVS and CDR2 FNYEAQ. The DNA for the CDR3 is TGTGCCAGCAGCTCCCGCTGGTGGGCCCCCAACCAAGAGACCCAGTACTTC. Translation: CASSSRWWAPNQETQYF.

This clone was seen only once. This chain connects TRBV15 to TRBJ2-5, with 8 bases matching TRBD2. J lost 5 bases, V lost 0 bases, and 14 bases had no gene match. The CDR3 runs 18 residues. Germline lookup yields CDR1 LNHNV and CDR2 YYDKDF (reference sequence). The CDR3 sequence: CATSRDGLTGGPLETQYF. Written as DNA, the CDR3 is TGTGCCACCAGCAGAGATGGGCTTACGGGAGGGCCATTGGAGACCCAGTACTTC.